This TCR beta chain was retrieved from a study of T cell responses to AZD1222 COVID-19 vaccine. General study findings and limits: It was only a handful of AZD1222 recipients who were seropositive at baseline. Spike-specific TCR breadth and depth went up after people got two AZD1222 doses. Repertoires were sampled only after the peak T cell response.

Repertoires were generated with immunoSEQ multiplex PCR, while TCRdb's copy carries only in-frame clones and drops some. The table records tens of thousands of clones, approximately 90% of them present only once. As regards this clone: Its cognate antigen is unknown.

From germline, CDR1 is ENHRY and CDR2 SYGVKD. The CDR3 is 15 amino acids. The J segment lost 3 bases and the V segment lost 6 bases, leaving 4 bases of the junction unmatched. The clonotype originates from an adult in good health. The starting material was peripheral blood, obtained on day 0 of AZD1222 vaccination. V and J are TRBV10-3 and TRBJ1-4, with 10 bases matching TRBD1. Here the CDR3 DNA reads TGTGCCATCAGGAAGACAGGGGGCGCTAATGAAAAACTGTTTTTT. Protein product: CAIRKTGGANEKLFF.